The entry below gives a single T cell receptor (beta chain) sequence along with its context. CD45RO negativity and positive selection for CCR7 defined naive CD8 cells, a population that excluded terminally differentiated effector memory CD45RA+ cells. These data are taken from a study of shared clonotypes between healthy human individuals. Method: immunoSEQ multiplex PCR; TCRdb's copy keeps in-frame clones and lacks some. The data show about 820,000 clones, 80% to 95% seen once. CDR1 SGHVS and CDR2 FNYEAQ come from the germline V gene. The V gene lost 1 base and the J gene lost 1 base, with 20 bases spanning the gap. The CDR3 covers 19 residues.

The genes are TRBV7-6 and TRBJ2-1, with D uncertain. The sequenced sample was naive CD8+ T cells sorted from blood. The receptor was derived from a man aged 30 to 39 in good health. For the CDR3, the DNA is TGTGCCAGCAGCTTAGTCGCTACTTTCAGTCTGAGTTCCTACAATGAGCAGTTCTTC. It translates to CASSLVATFSLSSYNEQFF. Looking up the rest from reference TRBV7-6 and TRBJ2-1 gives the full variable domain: GAGVSQSPRYKVTKRGQDVALRCDPISGHVSLYWYRQALGQGPEFLTYFNYEAQQDKSGLPNDRFSAERPEGSISTLTIQRTEQRDSAMYRCASSLVATFSLSSYNEQFFGPGTRLTVL.